A selection of T cell receptor beta chains follows, all from one sample in a study of cytomegalovirus exposure and HLA in healthy donors. Profiling relied on immunoSEQ multiplex PCR, and the TCRdb table lists in-frame clones only, not all of them. The data contain around 89,000 clones, 81% of them singletons. Sequencing used PBMCs. Receptors were obtained from a girl aged 2-10 years in good health and CMV-seropositive. CDR3s include the opening cysteine and the closing phenylalanine or tryptophan. The D gene is left open where the match is weak. Clone size is given for some rows only: seen once, a few or many times, or a class if the clone is expanded.

j_gene: TRBJ2-1; d_gene: TRBD2; abundance: -; v_gene: TRBV4-1; CDR3aa: CASEGLTSGRNNEQFF; CDR3nt: TGCGCCAGCGAAGGCTTAACTAGCGGGAGAAACAATGAGCAGTTCTTC
j_gene: TRBJ2-7; d_gene: TRBD2; abundance: -; v_gene: TRBV29-1; CDR3aa: CSGTSDSYEQYF; CDR3nt: TGCAGCGGGACTAGCGACTCCTACGAGCAGTACTTC
j_gene: TRBJ2-1; d_gene: TRBD2; abundance: -; v_gene: TRBV19; CDR3aa: CASSIDRGTSGQFF; CDR3nt: TGTGCCAGTAGTATAGATAGAGGGACTAGCGGGCAGTTCTTC
j_gene: TRBJ1-2; d_gene: TRBD1; abundance: -; v_gene: TRBV28; CDR3aa: CASTSGGRDYGYTF; CDR3nt: TGTGCCAGCACATCAGGGGGCAGGGACTATGGCTACACCTTC
j_gene: TRBJ2-7; d_gene: TRBD2; abundance: -; v_gene: TRBV6-1; CDR3aa: CASGGWGTTPYEQYF; CDR3nt: TGTGCCAGCGGTGGGTGGGGGACTACTCCCTACGAGCAGTACTTC
j_gene: TRBJ2-2; d_gene: TRBD2; abundance: few; v_gene: TRBV2; CDR3aa: CASSGREGSLFF; CDR3nt: TGTGCCAGCAGTGGGCGGGAGGGATCGCTGTTTTTT
j_gene: TRBJ1-5; d_gene: -; abundance: few; v_gene: TRBV9; CDR3aa: CASSVVEGGRVGQPQHF; CDR3nt: TGTGCCAGCAGCGTAGTGGAGGGCGGACGGGTTGGTCAGCCCCAGCATTTT
j_gene: TRBJ2-5; d_gene: TRBD2; abundance: -; v_gene: TRBV29-1; CDR3aa: CSVEDASGGTQETQYF; CDR3nt: TGCAGCGTTGAAGATGCTAGCGGGGGGACGCAAGAGACCCAGTACTTC
j_gene: TRBJ2-5; d_gene: TRBD2; abundance: -; v_gene: TRBV9; CDR3aa: CASSGGRWQETQYF; CDR3nt: TGTGCCAGCAGCGGCGGGAGATGGCAAGAGACCCAGTACTTC
j_gene: TRBJ2-5; d_gene: TRBD1; abundance: -; v_gene: TRBV5-6; CDR3aa: CASSLVLGGRETQYF; CDR3nt: TGTGCCAGCAGCTTGGTCCTAGGGGGCCGAGAGACCCAGTACTTC
j_gene: TRBJ2-7; d_gene: TRBD1; abundance: once; v_gene: TRBV6-5; CDR3aa: CASSYSLTGGGEQYF; CDR3nt: TGTGCCAGCAGTTACTCCCTGACAGGGGGAGGCGAGCAGTACTTC
j_gene: TRBJ1-3; d_gene: -; abundance: -; v_gene: TRBV6-5; CDR3aa: CASSYGPSSGNTIYF; CDR3nt: TGTGCCAGCAGTTACGGTCCCAGCTCTGGAAACACCATATATTTT
j_gene: TRBJ2-1; d_gene: TRBD2; abundance: -; v_gene: TRBV19; CDR3aa: CASSRLAAVNEQFF; CDR3nt: TGTGCCAGTAGTAGACTAGCGGCCGTCAATGAGCAGTTCTTC
j_gene: TRBJ1-1; d_gene: -; abundance: -; v_gene: TRBV19; CDR3aa: CASSVRSQVLRTEAFF; CDR3nt: TGTGCCAGTAGTGTTCGCTCACAGGTTTTGAGGACTGAAGCTTTCTTT
j_gene: TRBJ1-2; d_gene: TRBD1; abundance: -; v_gene: TRBV6-5; CDR3aa: CASSSGRDRVYGYTF; CDR3nt: TGTGCCAGCAGTAGCGGCCGGGACAGGGTCTATGGCTACACCTTC
j_gene: TRBJ1-2; d_gene: -; abundance: once; v_gene: TRBV7-9; CDR3aa: CASSLDSSSYGYTF; CDR3nt: TGTGCCAGCAGCTTAGACAGCAGCAGCTATGGCTACACCTTC
j_gene: TRBJ2-7; d_gene: TRBD2; abundance: once; v_gene: TRBV9; CDR3aa: CASSSRPVAGYVEQYF; CDR3nt: TGTGCCAGCAGCTCCCGTCCGGTAGCGGGATATGTCGAGCAGTACTTC
j_gene: TRBJ2-3; d_gene: TRBD1; abundance: -; v_gene: TRBV29-1; CDR3aa: CSVDRGQGLADTQYF; CDR3nt: TGCAGCGTTGATCGGGGACAGGGTCTCGCAGATACGCAGTATTTT
j_gene: TRBJ2-7; d_gene: TRBD1; abundance: -; v_gene: TRBV9; CDR3aa: CASTPGTGISYEQYF; CDR3nt: TGTGCCAGCACCCCCGGGACAGGGATCTCCTACGAGCAGTACTTC
j_gene: TRBJ1-1; d_gene: -; abundance: few; v_gene: TRBV6-6; CDR3aa: CASSYSGQSEAFF; CDR3nt: TGTGCCAGCAGTTACTCCGGACAGTCTGAAGCTTTCTTT
j_gene: TRBJ2-1; d_gene: -; abundance: -; v_gene: TRBV5-1; CDR3aa: CASSLHRGEQFF; CDR3nt: TGCGCCAGCAGCTTGCATCGGGGTGAGCAGTTCTTC
j_gene: TRBJ2-1; d_gene: -; abundance: -; v_gene: TRBV19; CDR3aa: CAVLGAPPYNEQFF; CDR3nt: TGTGCCGTTCTTGGGGCCCCGCCCTACAATGAGCAGTTCTTC
j_gene: TRBJ2-6; d_gene: -; abundance: -; v_gene: TRBV5-4; CDR3aa: CASSSGGSPSGANVLTF; CDR3nt: TGTGCCAGCAGCTCGGGGGGCTCCCCCTCTGGGGCCAACGTCCTGACTTTC
j_gene: TRBJ2-7; d_gene: -; abundance: -; v_gene: TRBV18; CDR3aa: CASSPAAYEQYF; CDR3nt: TGTGCCAGCTCACCGGCAGCCTACGAGCAGTACTTC
j_gene: TRBJ2-7; d_gene: TRBD1; abundance: -; v_gene: TRBV6-5; CDR3aa: CASSKPGQGDEQYF; CDR3nt: TGTGCCAGCAGCAAGCCGGGACAGGGTGACGAGCAGTACTTC
j_gene: TRBJ2-7; d_gene: -; abundance: -; v_gene: TRBV5-1; CDR3aa: CASSPLTSSYEQYF; CDR3nt: TGCGCCAGCAGCCCCTTGACTTCCTCCTACGAGCAGTACTTC
j_gene: TRBJ2-7; d_gene: -; abundance: once; v_gene: TRBV6-5; CDR3aa: CASSYTRVAAYEQYF; CDR3nt: TGTGCCAGCAGTTATACCCGGGTGGCAGCCTACGAGCAGTACTTC
j_gene: TRBJ2-7; d_gene: TRBD1; abundance: -; v_gene: TRBV19; CDR3aa: CASSLGTGGIYLSYEQYF; CDR3nt: TGTGCCAGTAGTCTCGGGACAGGGGGTATCTACCTCTCCTACGAGCAGTACTTC
j_gene: TRBJ1-5; d_gene: -; abundance: -; v_gene: TRBV15; CDR3aa: CATSRETGGTSNQPQHF; CDR3nt: TGTGCCACCAGCAGAGAAACAGGAGGGACCTCCAATCAGCCCCAGCATTTT
j_gene: TRBJ2-2; d_gene: -; abundance: -; v_gene: TRBV5-4; CDR3aa: CASSWERMNTGELFF; CDR3nt: TGTGCCAGCAGCTGGGAGCGGATGAACACCGGGGAGCTGTTTTTT
j_gene: TRBJ1-1; d_gene: -; abundance: -; v_gene: TRBV6-6; CDR3aa: CASSTLTEAFF; CDR3nt: TGTGCCAGCAGTACTTTAACTGAAGCTTTCTTT
j_gene: TRBJ2-7; d_gene: -; abundance: -; v_gene: TRBV5-4; CDR3aa: CASSSGISYEQYF; CDR3nt: TGTGCCAGCAGCTCGGGTATTTCCTACGAGCAGTACTTC
j_gene: TRBJ2-5; d_gene: -; abundance: once; v_gene: TRBV5-1; CDR3aa: CASSLSFGETQYF; CDR3nt: TGCGCCAGCAGCTTGTCGTTCGGAGAGACCCAGTACTTC
j_gene: TRBJ1-2; d_gene: -; abundance: -; v_gene: TRBV13; CDR3aa: CASSLRAGNYGYTF; CDR3nt: TGTGCCAGCAGCTTACGAGCAGGGAACTATGGCTACACCTTC
j_gene: TRBJ2-7; d_gene: TRBD1; abundance: -; v_gene: TRBV7-9; CDR3aa: CASSPWDSLSYEQYF; CDR3nt: TGTGCCAGCAGCCCGTGGGACAGCCTCTCCTACGAGCAGTACTTC
j_gene: TRBJ2-7; d_gene: -; abundance: -; v_gene: TRBV19; CDR3aa: CASSTQTGYEQYF; CDR3nt: TGTGCCAGTAGTACTCAAACAGGGTACGAGCAGTACTTC
j_gene: TRBJ2-5; d_gene: TRBD2; abundance: few; v_gene: TRBV30; CDR3aa: CAWSASGREETQYF; CDR3nt: TGTGCCTGGAGCGCCAGCGGGAGGGAAGAGACCCAGTACTTC
j_gene: TRBJ1-3; d_gene: -; abundance: -; v_gene: TRBV14; CDR3aa: CASSQDGRLGNTIYF; CDR3nt: TGTGCCAGCAGCCAAGATGGCCGCCTTGGAAACACCATATATTTT
j_gene: TRBJ1-5; d_gene: TRBD1; abundance: -; v_gene: TRBV5-1; CDR3aa: CASSPDRFNQPQHF; CDR3nt: TGCGCCAGCAGCCCGGACAGGTTCAATCAGCCCCAGCATTTT
j_gene: TRBJ1-2; d_gene: TRBD1; abundance: -; v_gene: TRBV9; CDR3aa: CASSAGTGAF; CDR3nt: TGTGCCAGCAGCGCCGGGACAGGAGCCTTC
j_gene: TRBJ2-1; d_gene: TRBD1; abundance: -; v_gene: TRBV19; CDR3aa: CASSIGDRGFYNEQFF; CDR3nt: TGTGCCAGTAGTATAGGAGACAGGGGTTTCTACAATGAGCAGTTCTTC
j_gene: TRBJ1-1; d_gene: -; abundance: -; v_gene: TRBV28; CDR3aa: CATMPRENTEAFF; CDR3nt: TGTGCCACCATGCCCAGGGAAAACACTGAAGCTTTCTTT
j_gene: TRBJ2-7; d_gene: -; abundance: -; v_gene: TRBV12-2; CDR3aa: CASRSRDF; CDR3nt: TGTGCAAGTCGCTCCCGCGACTTC
j_gene: TRBJ2-2; d_gene: TRBD2; abundance: -; v_gene: TRBV2; CDR3aa: CASKYRAGIFAGELFF; CDR3nt: TGTGCCAGCAAGTATAGAGCGGGAATTTTTGCTGGGGAGCTGTTTTTT
j_gene: TRBJ2-1; d_gene: -; abundance: -; v_gene: TRBV4-2; CDR3aa: CASSQDRIGAGRVDEQFF; CDR3nt: TGTGCCAGCAGCCAAGATCGGATAGGGGCGGGAAGAGTGGATGAGCAGTTCTTC
j_gene: TRBJ2-5; d_gene: TRBD2; abundance: -; v_gene: TRBV5-1; CDR3aa: CASSPDGGRRETQYF; CDR3nt: TGCGCCAGCAGCCCGGACGGCGGGAGGAGAGAGACCCAGTACTTC
j_gene: TRBJ2-2; d_gene: TRBD2; abundance: -; v_gene: TRBV4-1; CDR3aa: CASSHLGGSPTGELFF; CDR3nt: TGCGCCAGCAGCCATCTTGGCGGGAGTCCCACCGGGGAGCTGTTTTTT
j_gene: TRBJ1-1; d_gene: TRBD1; abundance: -; v_gene: TRBV28; CDR3aa: CASGAGGLEAFF; CDR3nt: TGTGCCTCCGGGGCAGGGGGCCTTGAAGCTTTCTTT
j_gene: TRBJ2-1; d_gene: TRBD2; abundance: -; v_gene: TRBV6-6; CDR3aa: CASRLAGGARDEQFF; CDR3nt: TGTGCCAGCAGATTAGCGGGAGGGGCACGGGATGAGCAGTTCTTC
j_gene: TRBJ1-1; d_gene: -; abundance: -; v_gene: TRBV2; CDR3aa: CASSEDPGGSPEAFF; CDR3nt: TGTGCCAGCAGTGAAGACCCGGGAGGTAGCCCTGAAGCTTTCTTT
j_gene: TRBJ1-2; d_gene: -; abundance: -; v_gene: TRBV19; CDR3aa: CASSPQGPYGYTF; CDR3nt: TGTGCCAGTAGTCCTCAGGGGCCCTATGGCTACACCTTC
j_gene: TRBJ1-2; d_gene: -; abundance: few; v_gene: TRBV29-1; CDR3aa: CSARSSGYGYTF; CDR3nt: TGCAGCGCTCGGTCAAGCGGCTATGGCTACACCTTC
j_gene: TRBJ1-2; d_gene: -; abundance: -; v_gene: TRBV18; CDR3aa: CASSPTDNYGYTF; CDR3nt: TGTGCCAGCTCACCGACAGATAACTATGGCTACACCTTC
j_gene: TRBJ1-1; d_gene: -; abundance: -; v_gene: TRBV6-1; CDR3aa: CASSGGRGQEAFF; CDR3nt: TGTGCCAGCAGTGGAGGTCGGGGACAAGAAGCTTTCTTT
j_gene: TRBJ2-5; d_gene: -; abundance: -; v_gene: TRBV28; CDR3aa: CASSSNRGRGQETQYF; CDR3nt: TGTGCCAGCAGTAGCAACAGGGGGAGGGGACAAGAGACCCAGTACTTC